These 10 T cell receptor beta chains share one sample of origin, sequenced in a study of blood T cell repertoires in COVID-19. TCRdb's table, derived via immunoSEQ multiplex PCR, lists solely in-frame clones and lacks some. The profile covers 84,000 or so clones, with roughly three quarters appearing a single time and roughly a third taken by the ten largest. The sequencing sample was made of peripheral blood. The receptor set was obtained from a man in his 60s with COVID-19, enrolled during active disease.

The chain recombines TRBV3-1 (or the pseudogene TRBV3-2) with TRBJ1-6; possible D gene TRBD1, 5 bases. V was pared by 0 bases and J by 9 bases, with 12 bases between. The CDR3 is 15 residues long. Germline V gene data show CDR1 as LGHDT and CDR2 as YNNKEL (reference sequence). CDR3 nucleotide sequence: TGTGCCAGCAGCCAAGATCCAGGGAAAGGTTCACCCCTCCACTTT. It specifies CASSQDPGKGSPLHF.

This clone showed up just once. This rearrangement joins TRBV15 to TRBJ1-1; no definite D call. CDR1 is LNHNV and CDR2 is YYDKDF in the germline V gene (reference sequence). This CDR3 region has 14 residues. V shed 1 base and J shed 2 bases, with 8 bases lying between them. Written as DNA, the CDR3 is TGTGCCACCAGCAGAGGGCAGATAAACACTGAAGCTTTCTTT. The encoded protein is CATSRGQINTEAFF.

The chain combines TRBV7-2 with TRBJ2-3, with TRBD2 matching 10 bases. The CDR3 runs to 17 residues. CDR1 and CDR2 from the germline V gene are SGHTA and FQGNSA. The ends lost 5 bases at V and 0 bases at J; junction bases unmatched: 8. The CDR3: CASSATLAGPSTDTQYF. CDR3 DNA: TGTGCCAGCAGCGCTACACTAGCGGGACCCAGCACAGATACGCAGTATTTT.

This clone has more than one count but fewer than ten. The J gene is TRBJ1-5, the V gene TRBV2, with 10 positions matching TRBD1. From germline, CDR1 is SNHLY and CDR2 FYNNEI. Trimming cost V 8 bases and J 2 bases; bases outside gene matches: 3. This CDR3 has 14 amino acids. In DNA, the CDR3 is TGTGCCAGCGGGGGGACAGGGGGCAATCAGCCCCAGCATTTT. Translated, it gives CASGGTGGNQPQHF.

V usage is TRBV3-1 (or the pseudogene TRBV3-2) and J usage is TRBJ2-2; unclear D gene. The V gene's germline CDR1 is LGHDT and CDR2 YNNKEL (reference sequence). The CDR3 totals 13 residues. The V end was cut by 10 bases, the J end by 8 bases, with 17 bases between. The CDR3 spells CATTTAFLGELFF. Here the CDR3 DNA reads TGTGCCACCACTACCGCGTTTCTAGGGGAGCTGTTTTTT.

The CDR3 loop reads CASRGGSGFNEQFF. CDR3 sequence (DNA): TGTGCCAGCAGGGGTGGTAGCGGCTTTAATGAGCAGTTCTTC. J is TRBJ2-1 and V is TRBV2; the D gene is possibly TRBD2 (6 bases). Trimming shortened V by 6 bases and J by 7 bases, and 16 bases separated the two germline ends. Germline assignment: CDR1 SNHLY and CDR2 FYNNEI. There are 14 residues in the CDR3.

The CDR3 DNA is TGTGCCAGCAGCCCTCCTACCTCAAGGGAGCTGTTTTTT. Encoded protein: CASSPPTSRELFF. This sequence joins TRBV5-4 and TRBJ2-2; D gene unclear. Trimming removed 4 bases from V and 9 bases from J, with 13 bases in between. The length of the CDR3 is 13 residues. The germline gives CDR1 SGHNT, CDR2 YYREEE (reference sequence).

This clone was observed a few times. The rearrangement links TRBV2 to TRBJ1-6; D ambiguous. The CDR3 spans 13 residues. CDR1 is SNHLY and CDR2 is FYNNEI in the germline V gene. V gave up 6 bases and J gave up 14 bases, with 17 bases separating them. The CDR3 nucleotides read TGTGCCAGCAGAGTCCTTCGGGATGGAACCCTCCACTTT. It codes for CASRVLRDGTLHF.

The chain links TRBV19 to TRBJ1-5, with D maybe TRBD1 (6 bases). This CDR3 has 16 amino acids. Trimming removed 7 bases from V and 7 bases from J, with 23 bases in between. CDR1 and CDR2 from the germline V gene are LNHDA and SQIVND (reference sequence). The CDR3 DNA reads TGTGCCAGTAAACTAAGAGGGGCTGGGGGCTACCAGCCCCAGCATTTT. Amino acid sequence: CASKLRGAGGYQPQHF.

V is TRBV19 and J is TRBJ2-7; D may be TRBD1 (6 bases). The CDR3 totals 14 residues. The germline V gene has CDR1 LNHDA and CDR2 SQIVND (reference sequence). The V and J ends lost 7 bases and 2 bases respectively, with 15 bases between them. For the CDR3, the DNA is TGTGCCAGTACCAAAGGGGGAGCAACCTACGAGCAGTACTTC. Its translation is CASTKGGATYEQYF.